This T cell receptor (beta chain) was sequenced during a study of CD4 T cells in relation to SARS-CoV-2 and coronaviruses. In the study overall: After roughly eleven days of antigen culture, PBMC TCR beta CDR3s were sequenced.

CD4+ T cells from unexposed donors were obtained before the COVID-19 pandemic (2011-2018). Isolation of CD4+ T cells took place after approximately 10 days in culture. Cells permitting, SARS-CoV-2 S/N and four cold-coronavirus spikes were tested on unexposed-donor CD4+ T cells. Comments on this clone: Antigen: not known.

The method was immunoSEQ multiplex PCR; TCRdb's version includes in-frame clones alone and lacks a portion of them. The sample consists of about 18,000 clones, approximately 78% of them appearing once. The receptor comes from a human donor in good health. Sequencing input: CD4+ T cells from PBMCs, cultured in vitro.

The CDR3 nucleotides are TGTGCCTGGAGCCGATGGAACGGGGAAGCTTTCTTT. Translated, it gives CAWSRWNGEAFF. This chain connects TRBV30 to TRBJ1-1, with D hard to call. Germline V CDR1 and CDR2: GTSNPN, SVGIG (reference sequence). Trimming stripped 3 bases from V and 8 bases from J, with 13 bases between. The CDR3 covers 12 residues.